The 18 T cell receptor beta chains below come from one sample, sequenced in a study of CD4+ T cells in melanoma (dated by TCRdb to 2021 to 2024). Library creation used the immunoSEQ multiplex PCR assay. TCRdb obtained this table from immuneACCESS and retained in-frame rearrangements with V and J assigned. These tables miss some clones; where compared with another copy, unresolved V genes account for less than half of the shortfall, and the remainder is unexplained. This sample comprises 50,000 to 60,000 clones, about 72% of them detected only once. 4.5% to 5.5% of the sample is held by the ten biggest clonotypes. The specimen sequenced was tumor tissue. The receptors stem from a human donor with melanoma.

The J gene is TRBJ1-1, the V gene TRBV9, with a possible D match to TRBD1 (5 bases). Trimming removed 2 bases from V and 2 bases from J, with 10 bases in between. Per the germline V gene, CDR1 is SGDLS and CDR2 is YYNGEE. The CDR3 consists of 14 residues. The CDR3 region is CASSVGTDNTEAFF. The CDR3 DNA reads TGTGCCAGCAGCGTTGGGACCGATAACACTGAAGCTTTCTTT. The entire variable domain, with the rest obtained from reference TRBV9 and TRBJ1-1, is as follows: DSGVTQTPKHLITATGQRVTLRCSPRSGDLSVYWYQQSLDQGLQFLIQYYNGEERAKGNILERFSAQQFPDLHSELNLSSLELGDSALYFCASSVGTDNTEAFFGQGTRLTVV.

The chain has TRBV7-6 and TRBJ1-1; D perhaps matches TRBD1 (6 bases). From germline, CDR1 is SGHVS and CDR2 FNYEAQ. The germline V and J ends were trimmed by 5 bases and 7 bases, with 14 bases remaining between them. The CDR3 contains 13 residues. Here the CDR3 DNA reads TGTGCCAGCAGCCAAAGACAGGCTGGTGAAGCTTTCTTT. Translated: CASSQRQAGEAFF.

The V call is TRBV4-3, the J call TRBJ1-6; TRBD1 agrees at 8 bases. This CDR3 has 16 residues. V lost 1 base and J lost 8; bases outside the gene matches: 7. Germline V gives CDR1 LGHNA, CDR2 YSLEER. For the CDR3, the DNA is TGCGCCAGCAGCCAAGGGCAGGGGGCCTGGGATTCACCCCTCCACTTT. Translated, it gives CASSQGQGAWDSPLHF.

The chain is built from TRBV21-1 and TRBJ2-7; the DNA was not used to check the table's D call, TRBD1. TRBV21-1 is given as a pseudogene. The length of the CDR3 is 16 residues. CDR3 nucleotide sequence: TGTGCCAGCAGCAAAGACGGACAGGGTAACACCTACGAGCAGTACTTC. Amino acids: CASSKDGQGNTYEQYF.

The rearrangement uses TRBV19 and TRBJ2-1, with D perhaps TRBD1 (5 bases). Germline CDR1 and CDR2: LNHDA and SQIVND (reference sequence). CDR3 size: 15 residues. The ends were cut back, 1 base at V and 3 bases at J, with 10 bases in the middle. The DNA of the CDR3 is TGTGCCAGTAGTATAGGCAGGGATTTCTACAATGAGCAGTTCTTC. Its protein product is CASSIGRDFYNEQFF.

This chain joins TRBV7-2 and TRBJ1-2; D is ambiguous. In germline, CDR1 is SGHTA, CDR2 FQGNSA. The CDR3 sequence is 14 residues long. V was trimmed by 5 bases and J by 4 bases, leaving 14 bases between them. CDR3 DNA: TGTGCCAGCAGCCCGCTCGGGAACAGCTATGGCTACACCTTC. This codes for CASSPLGNSYGYTF.

The chain links TRBV18 to TRBJ2-7, with 8 positions matching TRBD2. CDR1 and CDR2 (germline): KGHSH, LQKENI. The CDR3 runs to 17 residues. Trimming took 4 bases from V and 3 from J; bases not matched to a gene: 14. The CDR3 is CASSLLPASGGLYEQYF. The CDR3 coding sequence is TGTGCCAGCTCACTACTACCCGCCAGCGGGGGCCTCTACGAGCAGTACTTC.

The chain has TRBV4-2 and TRBJ2-5; D is unresolved. Trimming removed 5 bases from V and 5 bases from J, with 12 bases in between. CDR1 and CDR2 from the germline V gene are LGHNA and YNFKEQ. The length of the CDR3 is 13 residues. CDR3 residues: CASSFPIGETQYF. The CDR3 DNA reads as TGTGCCAGCAGCTTCCCAATTGGTGAGACCCAGTACTTC.

V and J are TRBV9 and TRBJ1-4; 8 nucleotides align to TRBD1. The CDR3 has 13 residues. Germline V lookup: CDR1 SGDLS, CDR2 YYNGEE. Unmatched junction bases numbered 0, after V lost 0 bases and J lost 8 bases. The CDR3 coding sequence is TGTGCCAGCAGCGTAGGACAGGGGGAAAAACTGTTTTTT. This codes for CASSVGQGEKLFF.

This sequence joins TRBV27 and TRBJ2-1, with unresolved D. This CDR3 has 15 residues. V shed 5 bases and J shed 6 bases, with 17 bases lying between them. CDR1 and CDR2 from the germline V gene are MNHEY and SMNVEV (reference sequence). The CDR3 bases are TGTGCCAGCAGTCCCCGATGGGCGCCCTCCAATGAGCAGTTCTTC. Protein: CASSPRWAPSNEQFF.

V usage is TRBV27 and J usage is TRBJ2-5; 8 nucleotides line up with TRBD2. V dropped 6 bases and J dropped 2; count of bases not matched to a gene: 8. The germline V gene has CDR1 MNHEY and CDR2 SMNVEV (reference sequence). This CDR3 is built from 15 residues. The CDR3: CASRSLGTRQETQYF. The DNA of the CDR3 is TGTGCCAGCAGAAGTCTCGGGACTAGGCAAGAGACCCAGTACTTC.

This clone was detected a few times. V usage is TRBV4-1 and J usage is TRBJ1-2; D possibly corresponds to TRBD1 (5 bases). This CDR3 has 12 residues. CDR1 is MGHRA and CDR2 is YSYEKL in the germline V gene. V gave up 0 bases and J gave up 6 bases, with 5 bases separating them. The DNA of the CDR3 is TGCGCCAGCAGCCAAGAAGGGGATGGCTACACCTTC. Residues: CASSQEGDGYTF.

CDR3 residues: CASSKGADF. CDR3 coding DNA: TGTGCCAGCAGCAAAGGCGCAGACTTC. The chain has TRBV21-1 and TRBJ2-5. TRBV21-1 is annotated as a pseudogene. This CDR3 region has 9 residues.

This clone was counted only a few times. A much larger clone differs from this one at a single base, so this may be a read error. Other DNA variants within this sample encode the same CDR3. This chain connects TRBV2 to TRBJ2-1; 10 positions match TRBD2. Per the germline V gene, CDR1 is SNHLY and CDR2 is FYNNEI. The V segment lost 5 bases and the J segment 3 bases; nucleotides outside the gene matches: 1. The CDR3 loop spans 14 amino acids. As DNA, the CDR3 is TGTGCCAGCAGTATAGCGGGGGGCTACAATGAGCAGTTCTTC. Residues: CASSIAGGYNEQFF.

This clone was seen only once. The chain is built from TRBV5-4 and TRBJ1-1; D is possibly TRBD1 (5 bases). Trimming removed 4 bases at V and 1 base at J, with 8 bases between. CDR1 SGHNT and CDR2 YYREEE come from the germline V gene (reference sequence). The length of the CDR3 is 13 residues. The CDR3 sequence: CASSGGGNTEAFF. CDR3 nucleotides: TGTGCCAGCAGCGGGGGAGGGAACACTGAAGCTTTCTTT.

The chain employs TRBV19 and TRBJ2-1; TRBD1 matches at 9 bases. V lost 6 bases to trimming and J lost 7 bases; unmatched junction nucleotides: 4. This CDR3 is built from 13 residues. Looked up from germline, CDR1 is LNHDA and CDR2 is SQIVND (reference sequence). CDR3 sequence: CASRGTGINEQFF. The CDR3 coding sequence is TGTGCCAGTAGAGGGACAGGGATTAATGAGCAGTTCTTC. Variable domain in full (rest from reference TRBV19 and TRBJ2-1): DGGITQSPKYLFRKEGQNVTLSCEQNLNHDAMYWYRQDPGQGLRLIYYSQIVNDFQKGDIAEGYSVSREKKESFPLTVTSAQKNPTAFYLCASRGTGINEQFFGPGTRLTVL.

This clone was detected many times. This chain joins TRBV19 and TRBJ2-5, with a weak D call TRBD1 (5 bases). Trimming left V 4 bases short and J 0 bases short, with 6 bases between. CDR1 and CDR2 from the germline V gene are LNHDA and SQIVND (reference sequence). The CDR3 loop spans 13 amino acids. The CDR3 spells CASSTGNQETQYF. DNA for the CDR3: TGTGCCAGTAGTACAGGGAACCAAGAGACCCAGTACTTC.

This clone occurred a few times. This chain links TRBV6-1 with TRBJ1-6; possibly TRBD1 for D (5 bases). This CDR3 contains 16 residues. The germline CDR1 and CDR2 sequences are MNHNS and SASEGT. Between the trimmed V and J ends, which lost 2 bases and 9 bases, there was a span of 17 bases. For the CDR3, the DNA is TGTGCCAGCAGTGAATTTTCGCAGGGTAGCAGTTCACCCCTCCACTTT. This codes for CASSEFSQGSSSPLHF.